What follows is one TCR beta chain and its context. These data belong to a study of shared clonotypes between healthy human individuals. The CDR3 totals 14 residues. Trimming left V 0 bases short and J 4 bases short, with 6 bases between. From germline, CDR1 is SGHAT and CDR2 FQNNGV. TCRdb's copy holds only in-frame clones and misses some; the assay was immunoSEQ multiplex PCR. The repertoire holds roughly 2.6 million clones, around 94% seen once, with 0.13% to 0.15% in the top ten. The rearrangement links TRBV11-2 to TRBJ2-2; D is unresolved. Source material: naive CD4+ T cells sorted from blood. Stated subset: CD45RA+ positively selected. The sequence came from a man in his late teens or twenties in good health. The CDR3 DNA reads as TGTGCCAGCAGCTTAGATTGGATCACCGGGGAGCTGTTTTTT. Residues: CASSLDWITGELFF.